This T cell receptor beta chain was identified during a study of cytomegalovirus exposure and HLA in healthy donors. Whole-study results and caveats: In a later analysis, common viral pathogens appeared linked to several of the most significant clusters. Donors were assumed by presence/absence analyses to have roughly uniform sequencing depth. Cytomegalovirus status was reportedly diagnosed by the classifier with high specificity and sensitivity.

This clone has a handful of counts. Its antigen remains unknown. The PCR used 60 Vbeta and 13 Jbeta primers. Repertoires were generated with immunoSEQ multiplex PCR, while TCRdb's copy carries only in-frame clones and drops some. The sample lists about 150,000 clones; more than 60% were seen once. V was pared by 1 base and J by 4 bases, with 7 bases between. The CDR3 consists of 12 residues. The germline CDR1 and CDR2 sequences are GTSNPN and SVGIG (reference sequence). Sequenced input: PBMCs. The chain is built from TRBV30 and TRBJ1-2; no reliable D call. The origin of this receptor is a male donor in good health and CMV-seronegative. CDR3 sequence (DNA): TGTGCCTGGAGTGCCGACATCTATGGCTACACCTTC. It encodes CAWSADIYGYTF.